These 18 T cell receptor beta chains were sequenced from one sample in a study of blood T cell repertoires in COVID-19. The method was immunoSEQ multiplex PCR; TCRdb's version includes in-frame clones alone and lacks a portion of them. The table has 150,000 to 200,000 clones, roughly 89% seen once. Sequenced sample: peripheral blood. The source of these receptors is a man younger than 30 with active or convalescent COVID-19.

This clone was seen only once. The CDR3 bases are TGTGCCAGCAGTGATATAACTAGTCAGGGGGTCCCACGCGGCTACACCTTC. Its protein product is CASSDITSQGVPRGYTF. The V call is TRBV25-1, the J call TRBJ1-2; TRBD1 aligns across 7 bases. Germline CDR1 reads MGHDK; CDR2 reads SYGVNS. The trim removed 3 bases at V and 8 bases at J, leaving 18 bases unmatched. CDR3 length equals 17 residues.

This chain connects TRBV29-1 to TRBJ1-3; 7 nucleotides match TRBD1. J gave up 2 bases and V 5 bases, and 6 bases lay outside the gene matches. Per germline, CDR1 SQVTM and CDR2 ANQGSEA. The CDR3 spans 14 residues. In DNA form, the CDR3 reads TGCAGCGTTCCCGACAGGGAAACTGGAAACACCATATATTTT. It translates to CSVPDRETGNTIYF.

This chain uses TRBV5-6 with TRBJ2-5, with D possibly TRBD2 on 6 matching bases. CDR3 size: 14 residues. The germline V gene encodes CDR1 SGHDT and CDR2 YYEEEE. V shed 0 bases and J shed 5 bases, with 11 bases lying between them. CDR3 coding DNA: TGTGCCAGCAGCTTGGATGGGGGGTTGGAGACCCAGTACTTC. Encoded protein: CASSLDGGLETQYF.

The chain is built from TRBV25-1 and TRBJ1-1, with D unresolved. The CDR3 extends over 15 amino acids. The germline V gene has CDR1 MGHDK and CDR2 SYGVNS. Trimming took off 1 base at V and 4 bases at J, with 13 bases between the two ends. This chain's CDR3 is CASSESAGWSTEAFF. The CDR3 DNA reads TGTGCCAGCAGTGAATCGGCCGGCTGGAGCACTGAAGCTTTCTTT. Complete variable domain (other parts from reference TRBV25-1 and TRBJ1-1): EADIYQTPRYLVIGTGKKITLECSQTMGHDKMYWYQQDPGMELHLIHYSYGVNSTEKGDLSSESTVSRIRTEHFPLTLESARPSHTSQYLCASSESAGWSTEAFFGQGTRLTVV.

The chain has TRBV20-1 and TRBJ1-2; D remains unclear. Germline assignment: CDR1 DFQATT and CDR2 SNEGSKA (reference sequence). The CDR3 runs to 10 residues. Trimming shortened V by 1 base and J by 7 bases, and 4 bases separated the two germline ends. CDR3 in amino acids: CSARGLGYTF. The DNA for the CDR3 is TGCAGTGCTAGAGGACTTGGCTACACCTTC.

This clone turned up a few times. V is TRBV5-4 and J is TRBJ2-1; 10 bases are shared with TRBD1. The germline V gene has CDR1 SGHNT and CDR2 YYREEE (reference sequence). The CDR3 runs to 15 residues. J lost 8 bases, V lost 5 bases, and 10 bases had no gene match. CDR3 DNA: TGTGCCAGCAGTGCGCCGGACAGGGGGTCCGATGAGCAGTTCTTC. It yields the protein CASSAPDRGSDEQFF.

This chain joins TRBV6-1 and TRBJ2-7; D might be TRBD1 (5 bases). V was shortened by 3 bases and J by 4 bases, with 10 bases between the two germline ends. The CDR3 extends over 13 amino acids. Germline CDR1 reads MNHNS; CDR2 reads SASEGT. Written as DNA, the CDR3 is TGTGCCAGCAGTGAGGCGGCAGGGTACGAGCAGTACGTC. Encoded protein: CASSEAAGYEQYV.

V and J are TRBV5-4 and TRBJ1-1; D ambiguous. Trimming took off 2 bases at V and 3 bases at J, with 8 bases between the two ends. This CDR3 region has 13 residues. Germline values: CDR1 SGHNT, CDR2 YYREEE (reference sequence). The DNA of the CDR3 is TGTGCCAGCAGCTTAGAACAGCACACTGAAGCTTTCTTT. Translated, it gives CASSLEQHTEAFF.

This rearrangement joins TRBV3-1 (or the pseudogene TRBV3-2) to TRBJ2-1, with 10 bases identical to TRBD2. Germline V CDR1 and CDR2: LGHDT, YNNKEL (reference sequence). The CDR3 contains 15 residues. The V gene end was trimmed by 6 bases and the J gene end by 7 bases; junction bases not matched to a gene: 9. The CDR3, as DNA: TGTGCCAGCAGTCTCAGCGGGGGGGCTATGAATGAGCAGTTCTTC. It translates to CASSLSGGAMNEQFF.

This clone was found once. The V call is TRBV5-1, the J call TRBJ2-1, with 10 nucleotides matching TRBD2. The CDR3 contains 15 residues. In germline, CDR1 is SGHRS, CDR2 YFSETQ. V shed 4 bases, J shed 5 bases, and the junction held 6 bases outside the gene matches. In nucleotides, the CDR3 is TGCGCCAGCAGCCCTCTAGCGGGAGTTAACAATGAGCAGTTCTTC. This sequence encodes CASSPLAGVNNEQFF.

The J gene is TRBJ2-1, the V gene TRBV6-5; the match to TRBD2 covers 15 bases. Germline V gene sequence: CDR1 MNHEY, CDR2 SVGAGI. CDR3 length: 15 amino acids. The V gene end was trimmed by 4 bases and the J gene end by 8 bases; junction bases not matched to a gene: 3. This CDR3 reads CASSWTSGRVHEQFF. In DNA form, the CDR3 reads TGTGCCAGCAGTTGGACTAGCGGGAGGGTACATGAGCAGTTCTTC.

CDR3: CASSVEGQGRTGELFF. In DNA, the CDR3 is TGTGCCAGCAGCGTAGAGGGACAGGGGCGAACCGGGGAGCTGTTTTTT. V gene TRBV9 combines with J gene TRBJ2-2; 10 positions match TRBD1. Looked up from germline, CDR1 is SGDLS and CDR2 is YYNGEE. The CDR3 length is 16 residues. With V trimmed by 0 bases and J by 5 bases, 4 bases remained unmatched.

The rearrangement links TRBV25-1 to TRBJ1-1; 7 bases line up with TRBD1. The junction had 1 base not matched to a gene; V was cut back by 2 bases and J by 4 bases. The CDR3 is 13 amino acids. The germline gives CDR1 MGHDK, CDR2 SYGVNS. The CDR3 reads CASSEHRGTEAFF. The DNA of the CDR3 is TGTGCCAGCAGTGAACACAGGGGCACTGAAGCTTTCTTT.

The chain couples TRBV7-2 to TRBJ1-1, with 8 bases that match TRBD1. The CDR3 extends over 14 amino acids. Germline trimming cut 3 bases from V and 4 bases from J; bases unmatched to any gene: 4. Germline V gives CDR1 SGHTA, CDR2 FQGNSA. The CDR3 spells CASSLYRGGTEAFF. CDR3 nucleotides: TGTGCCAGCAGCTTGTACAGGGGGGGCACTGAAGCTTTCTTT.

The rearrangement links TRBV7-9 to TRBJ2-1; tentative D call: TRBD1 (6 bases). The V gene lost 7 bases and the J gene lost 3 bases, with 16 bases spanning the gap. There are 15 residues in the CDR3. Germline CDR1 SEHNR, CDR2 FQNEAQ (reference sequence). The CDR3 nucleotides read TGTGCCAGCATAGGTGGGGGCGCGGGCTACAATGAGCAGTTCTTC. Translated, it gives CASIGGGAGYNEQFF.

This clone was picked up one time. V is TRBV24-1 and J is TRBJ1-4, with no clear D. V was shortened by 4 bases and J by 4 bases, with 12 bases between the two germline ends. The CDR3 totals 15 residues. Germline V CDR1 and CDR2: KGHDR, SFDVKD. The CDR3 here is CATSDSTVNNEKLFF. The DNA of the CDR3 is TGTGCCACCAGTGACAGTACAGTGAATAATGAAAAACTGTTTTTT.

The chain uses TRBV5-1 and TRBJ2-7, with D perhaps TRBD2 (5 bases). This CDR3 comprises 14 residues. V lost 3 bases to trimming and J lost 7 bases, with 17 bases between them. CDR1 is SGHRS and CDR2 is YFSETQ in the germline V gene. In nucleotides, the CDR3 is TGCGCCAGCAGCTCCTCGGTCGGGTCGGGGGAGCAGTACGTC. This gives the protein CASSSSVGSGEQYV.

The chain recombines TRBV29-1 with TRBJ1-2, with a tentative D call TRBD1 (6 bases). Per germline, CDR1 SQVTM and CDR2 ANQGSEA. Trimming removed 3 bases at V and 4 bases at J, with 9 bases between. CDR3 length: 12 amino acids. The CDR3 loop is CSVDLGGYGYTF. The DNA for the CDR3 is TGCAGCGTTGATTTAGGGGGCTATGGCTACACCTTC.